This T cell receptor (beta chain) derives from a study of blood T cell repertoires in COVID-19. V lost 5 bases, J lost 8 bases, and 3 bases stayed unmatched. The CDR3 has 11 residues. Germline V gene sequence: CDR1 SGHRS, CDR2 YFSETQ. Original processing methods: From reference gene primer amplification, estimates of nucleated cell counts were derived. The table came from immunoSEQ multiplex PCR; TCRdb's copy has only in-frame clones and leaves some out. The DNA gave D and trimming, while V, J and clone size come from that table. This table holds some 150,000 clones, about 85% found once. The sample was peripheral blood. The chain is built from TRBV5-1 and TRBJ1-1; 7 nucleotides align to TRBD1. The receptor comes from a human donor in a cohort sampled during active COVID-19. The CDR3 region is CASREGQEAFF. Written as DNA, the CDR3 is TGCGCCAGCAGGGAGGGACAGGAAGCTTTCTTT.